This record looks at one T cell receptor (beta chain) sequence and its context. What it binds is unknown. The data stem from a study of cytomegalovirus exposure and HLA in healthy donors. Study-level background: Genetic ancestry analysis placed over 65% of the 300 to 400 donors that were genotyped in the Caucasian-associated cluster. Points from the study as a whole: Sequencing depth across donors, presence/absence analyses assumed, was roughly uniform. Later analysis showed most CMV-associated TCR beta chains appearing HLA-restricted.

There are 16 residues in the CDR3. The germline V gene has CDR1 SGHTA and CDR2 FQGTGA. The V segment lost 5 bases and the J segment 8 bases; nucleotides outside the gene matches: 15. With 60 Vbeta and 13 Jbeta primers, the PCR was carried out. Libraries were prepared by immunoSEQ multiplex PCR; TCRdb keeps only in-frame clonotypes and omits some of them. Here the sample spans 170,000 or so clones, roughly 80% being singletons. This TCR derives from a man between 60 and 75 years old in good health and CMV-seronegative. The source material was PBMCs. The chain recombines TRBV7-3 with TRBJ2-7, with 10 bases matching TRBD2. The CDR3 nucleotides are TGTGCCAGCAGCCAGAACCCGGGACTAGCGCAGGGGAAGCAGTACTTC. Amino acid sequence: CASSQNPGLAQGKQYF.